This T cell receptor (beta chain) was recovered during a study of blood T cells in healthy people across ages. CDR1 is MNHEY, CDR2 SVGAGI, per germline. This CDR3 region has 13 residues. Trimming cost V 3 bases and J 5 bases, with 8 bases left between them. Only a few counts were recorded for this clonotype. It was with a sample-barcoded 5' primer and a J-beta primer mix that a second PCR of about 7 to 12 cycles was run. Via MiXCR, TCRdb re-called the 5' RACE reads, giving one row per CDR3 protein. This table has about 1.8 million distinct CDR3 sequences, around half appearing once. Sequenced input: blood. The chain joins TRBV6-5 to TRBJ2-1; D ambiguous. This sequence originates from a woman aged 40 to 50 in good health. Here the CDR3 reads CASSYSEDNEQFF. The CDR3 DNA reads as TGTGCCAGCAGTTATTCAGAGGACAATGAGCAGTTCTTC.